Following are 26 T cell receptor beta chains from one sample sequenced in a study of T cell responses to AZD1222 COVID-19 vaccine. The protocol was immunoSEQ multiplex PCR, while the TCRdb copy is restricted to in-frame clones and leaves out a portion. The sample carries approximately 110,000 clones, around nine tenths recorded once. Source: peripheral blood, taken 28 days after the second AZD1222 dose. These receptors were taken from an adult who received the AZD1222 COVID-19 vaccine.

The chain is built from TRBV6-5 and TRBJ1-2; possibly TRBD1 for D (5 bases). From germline, CDR1 is MNHEY and CDR2 SVGAGI. CDR3 length equals 13 residues. Trimming took off 6 bases at V and 0 bases at J, with 8 bases between the two ends. The DNA for the CDR3 is TGTGCCAGCAGGCTACAGGCTAACTATGGCTACACCTTC. Translating gives CASRLQANYGYTF.

J is TRBJ2-7 and V is TRBV13, with TRBD2 identical over 13 bases. Germline CDR1 and CDR2: PRHDT and FYEKMQ (reference sequence). Trimming removed 5 bases from V and 6 bases from J; junction bases left unmatched: 4. The CDR3 has 14 residues. CDR3 loop: CASSQRTSGSEQYF. The DNA for the CDR3 is TGTGCCAGCAGCCAGAGGACTAGCGGGAGCGAGCAGTACTTC.

The rearrangement uses TRBV2 and TRBJ1-6; D uncertain. V gave up 1 base and J gave up 2 bases, with 6 bases separating them. Germline CDR1 and CDR2: SNHLY and FYNNEI. The CDR3 is made up of 15 amino acids. This CDR3 reads CASSEDGAYNSPLHF. The CDR3 coding sequence is TGTGCCAGCAGTGAAGATGGGGCCTATAATTCACCCCTCCACTTT. The variable domain in full, with the rest retrieved from reference TRBV2 and TRBJ1-6, is EPEVTQTPSHQVTQMGQEVILRCVPISNHLYFYWYRQILGQKVEFLVSFYNNEISEKSEIFDDQFSVERPDGSNFTLKIRSTKLEDSAMYFCASSEDGAYNSPLHFGNGTRLTVT.

The chain uses TRBV28 and TRBJ1-1; D not certain. Trimming took 6 bases from V and 6 from J, leaving 14 bases between them. The CDR3 spans 13 residues. Germline assignment: CDR1 MDHEN and CDR2 SYDVKM. DNA for the CDR3: TGTGCCAGCAGGTTAGACCCCCAGGCTGAAGCTTTCTTT. Residues: CASRLDPQAEAFF.

This chain connects TRBV7-9 to TRBJ1-6; 8 nucleotides agree with TRBD1. The CDR3 spans 15 residues. V lost 2 bases and J lost 7; bases outside the gene matches: 4. Germline V gene data show CDR1 as SEHNR and CDR2 as FQNEAQ (reference sequence). The CDR3 here is CASSLTGGMNSPLHF. The CDR3 DNA sequence: TGTGCCAGCAGCTTAACAGGGGGTATGAATTCACCCCTCCACTTT.

The chain employs TRBV18 and TRBJ2-1; 14 positions agree with TRBD2. This CDR3 is built from 17 residues. Trimming at V came to 5 bases and at J to 0 bases, leaving 3 bases not matched to a gene. Germline loops: CDR1 KGHSH, CDR2 LQKENI. The CDR3 here is CASSGTSGGRSYNEQFF. CDR3 coding DNA: TGTGCCAGCTCAGGGACTAGCGGGGGCCGCTCCTACAATGAGCAGTTCTTC.

The genes are TRBV19 and TRBJ2-1; 9 nucleotides align to TRBD2. The germline gives CDR1 LNHDA, CDR2 SQIVND (reference sequence). The junction had 5 bases not matched to a gene; V was cut back by 4 bases and J by 4 bases. The CDR3 has 15 amino acids. The CDR3 region has the DNA TGTGCCAGTAGTAGACTAGCGGTAAGGTACAATGAGCAGTTCTTC. Its protein is CASSRLAVRYNEQFF.

The gene calls are TRBV19 and TRBJ1-1, with D possibly TRBD1 on 6 matching bases. CDR3 length equals 14 residues. The germline gives CDR1 LNHDA, CDR2 SQIVND (reference sequence). Trimming cost V 5 bases and J 0 bases, with 10 bases left between them. Written as DNA, the CDR3 is TGTGCCAGTAGTCACAGGGTAGTGAACACTGAAGCTTTCTTT. Translating it yields CASSHRVVNTEAFF.

This rearrangement joins TRBV7-8 to TRBJ1-3, with D possibly matching TRBD1 (6 bases). The germline V and J ends were trimmed by 0 bases and 2 bases, with 11 bases remaining between them. This CDR3 spans 16 amino acids. The germline CDR1 and CDR2 sequences are SGHVS and FQNEAQ. CDR3 DNA: TGTGCCAGCAGCTTAGCGGGGGGCGCTACTGGAAACACCATATATTTT. Translation gives CASSLAGGATGNTIYF.

The DNA for the CDR3 is TGTGCCAGCAGCTCCCAGAGTTCCTATGGCTACACCTTC. It specifies CASSSQSSYGYTF. The chain uses TRBV7-9 and TRBJ1-2; D remains unclear. With 4 bases removed from V and 4 bases from J, the gap between germline ends came to 10 bases. CDR1 and CDR2 (germline): SEHNR, FQNEAQ (reference sequence). This CDR3 spans 13 amino acids.

This clone has a single count. The chain links TRBV29-1 to TRBJ2-5; no firm D call. The ends were cut back, 3 bases at V and 0 bases at J, with 5 bases in the middle. This CDR3 region has 12 residues. The germline V gene encodes CDR1 SQVTM and CDR2 ANQGSEA. CDR3 sequence: CSVDGYQETQYF. The CDR3, as DNA: TGCAGCGTTGACGGCTACCAAGAGACCCAGTACTTC. The whole variable domain, filled in from reference TRBV29-1 and TRBJ2-5, reads SAVISQKPSRDICQRGTSLTIQCQVDSQVTMMFWYRQQPGQSLTLIATANQGSEATYESGFVIDKFPISRPNLTFSTLTVSNMSPEDSSIYLCSVDGYQETQYFGPGTRLLVL.

This clone was counted a few times. Other DNA variants within this sample encode the same CDR3. J is TRBJ1-2 and V is TRBV19; 8 bases are shared with TRBD1. V shed 3 bases, J shed 4 bases, and the junction held 7 bases outside the gene matches. This CDR3 comprises 15 residues. Germline V gene sequence: CDR1 LNHDA, CDR2 SQIVND (reference sequence). The CDR3 region is CASSIGQGASYGYTF. In nucleotides, the CDR3 is TGTGCCAGTAGTATCGGGCAGGGGGCCTCCTATGGCTACACCTTC. Variable domain in full (rest from reference TRBV19 and TRBJ1-2): DGGITQSPKYLFRKEGQNVTLSCEQNLNHDAMYWYRQDPGQGLRLIYYSQIVNDFQKGDIAEGYSVSREKKESFPLTVTSAQKNPTAFYLCASSIGQGASYGYTFGSGTRLTVV.

The chain uses TRBV30 and TRBJ2-5; no clear D gene. The length of the CDR3 is 11 residues. Trimming pared 3 bases from V and 5 bases from J, leaving 7 bases between. Per germline, CDR1 GTSNPN and CDR2 SVGIG (reference sequence). The CDR3 DNA sequence: TGTGCCTGGAGCCATCGGGAGACCCAGTACTTC. It yields the protein CAWSHRETQYF.

Only one count was recorded for this clone. The chain carries TRBV6-4 and TRBJ2-1; weak D call: TRBD2 (6 bases). The CDR3 extends over 16 amino acids. CDR1 is MRHNA, CDR2 SNTAGT, per germline. Between the trimmed V and J ends, which lost 3 bases and 8 bases, there was a span of 20 bases. The CDR3 is CASSDTGVRGSDEQFF. The CDR3, as DNA: TGTGCCAGCAGTGATACGGGAGTTAGGGGTAGCGATGAGCAGTTCTTC.

The chain recombines TRBV29-1 with TRBJ2-7, with 8 bases aligning to TRBD2. Losses at the gene ends were 5 bases for V and 8 bases for J; bases not matched to a gene: 8. The CDR3 loop spans 12 amino acids. Germline V gene sequence: CDR1 SQVTM, CDR2 ANQGSEA. This CDR3 reads CSVQAGDAQQYF. The CDR3 coding sequence is TGCAGCGTTCAAGCGGGAGACGCTCAGCAGTACTTC.

The sample holds many counts of this clone. V gene TRBV6-5 combines with J gene TRBJ2-7, with TRBD1 matching 7 bases. CDR1 and CDR2 from the germline V gene are MNHEY and SVGAGI. V lost 8 bases, J lost 2 bases, and 6 bases stayed unmatched. CDR3 length equals 13 residues. CDR3 bases: TGTGCCAGCGACAGGGTCCAACCCTACGAGCAGTACTTC. Its protein is CASDRVQPYEQYF.

This clone was seen a handful of times. This chain links TRBV6-2 or TRBV6-3 with TRBJ2-6; 10 bases are a match to TRBD2. The CDR3 is 18 residues long. Germline loops: CDR1 MNHEY, CDR2 SVGEGT. Trimming cost V 4 bases and J 0 bases; bases outside gene matches: 6. CDR3 region: CASSSTGTSASGANVLTF. Here the CDR3 DNA reads TGTGCCAGCAGTTCCACCGGGACTAGCGCCTCTGGGGCCAACGTCCTGACTTTC.

In its sample, this clone was seen once. This sequence joins TRBV24-1 and TRBJ1-5; D is ambiguous. Germline V gives CDR1 KGHDR, CDR2 SFDVKD. V lost 3 bases, J lost 1 base, and 0 bases lay in between. The CDR3 runs 12 residues. Here the CDR3 reads CATSDSNQPQHF. CDR3 coding DNA: TGTGCCACCAGTGATAGCAATCAGCCCCAGCATTTT.

The V call is TRBV29-1, the J call TRBJ2-3, with D perhaps matching TRBD2 (5 bases). The CDR3 covers 13 residues. Germline loops: CDR1 SQVTM, CDR2 ANQGSEA. V lost 7 bases and J 6 bases, leaving 17 bases between the germline ends. The CDR3 coding sequence is TGCAGCGGATCGGAGGCGGGTGCCGATACGCAGTATTTT. Its translation is CSGSEAGADTQYF.

Of note for this clone: The junction and the germline gene differ at one end; a read error may be behind it. The chain employs TRBV11-2 and TRBJ2-7; 9 bases match TRBD1. CDR1 is SGHAT and CDR2 is FQNNGV in the germline V gene. The CDR3 covers 15 residues. This CDR3 reads CASSIDRGDLYEQYF. In nucleotides, the CDR3 is TGTGCCAGCAGCATAGACAGGGGGGATCTCTACGAGCAGTACTTC.

V usage is TRBV28 and J usage is TRBJ1-6, with a possible D match to TRBD1 (5 bases). The germline CDR1 and CDR2 sequences are MDHEN and SYDVKM. The CDR3 totals 14 residues. V gave up 7 bases and J gave up 0 bases, with 7 bases separating them. The CDR3 nucleotides read TGTGCCAGCACCAGGGCCTCCTATAATTCACCCCTCCACTTT. Amino acid sequence: CASTRASYNSPLHF.

The J gene is TRBJ2-1, the V gene TRBV7-8; the D gene is possibly TRBD2 (5 bases). Germline V CDR1 and CDR2: SGHVS, FQNEAQ. The CDR3 runs to 16 residues. The V gene lost 1 base and the J gene lost 7 bases, with 17 bases spanning the gap. CDR3 in DNA: TGTGCCAGCAGCTTAGTAGTAGCGCCGAGCCGGAATGAGCAGTTCTTC. Protein sequence: CASSLVVAPSRNEQFF.

V usage is TRBV28 and J usage is TRBJ1-2; D not resolved. This CDR3 has 14 residues. In germline, CDR1 is MDHEN, CDR2 SYDVKM. The ends were cut back, 5 bases at V and 6 bases at J, with 16 bases in the middle. CDR3 region: CASSPSAVPHGYTF. CDR3 coding DNA: TGTGCCAGCAGTCCCTCTGCGGTCCCCCATGGCTACACCTTC.

This chain connects TRBV18 to TRBJ1-6; TRBD1 matches at 10 bases. Trimming at V came to 0 bases and at J to 10 bases, leaving 3 bases not matched to a gene. Germline CDR1 KGHSH, CDR2 LQKENI. CDR3 length: 15 amino acids. In DNA form, the CDR3 reads TGTGCCAGCTCACCACCTTGGGGACAGGGGTCACCCCTCCACTTT. This translates into CASSPPWGQGSPLHF.

The rearrangement links TRBV4-2 to TRBJ2-7, with a tentative D call TRBD2 (6 bases). This CDR3 is built from 16 residues. CDR1 and CDR2 (germline): LGHNA, YNFKEQ. V was shortened by 6 bases and J by 4 bases, with 22 bases between the two germline ends. The chain's CDR3 is CASSRGTSLDVYEQYF. The CDR3 coding sequence is TGTGCCAGCAGTCGAGGAACTAGCCTAGACGTTTACGAGCAGTACTTC.

This chain uses TRBV7-9 with TRBJ1-1, with 8 bases identical to TRBD1. V lost 5 bases and J lost 4; bases outside the gene matches: 9. CDR3 length: 15 amino acids. The germline V gene has CDR1 SEHNR and CDR2 FQNEAQ (reference sequence). This CDR3 reads CASSTTRGPGTEAFF. DNA of the CDR3: TGTGCCAGCAGCACAACCAGGGGGCCGGGCACTGAAGCTTTCTTT.